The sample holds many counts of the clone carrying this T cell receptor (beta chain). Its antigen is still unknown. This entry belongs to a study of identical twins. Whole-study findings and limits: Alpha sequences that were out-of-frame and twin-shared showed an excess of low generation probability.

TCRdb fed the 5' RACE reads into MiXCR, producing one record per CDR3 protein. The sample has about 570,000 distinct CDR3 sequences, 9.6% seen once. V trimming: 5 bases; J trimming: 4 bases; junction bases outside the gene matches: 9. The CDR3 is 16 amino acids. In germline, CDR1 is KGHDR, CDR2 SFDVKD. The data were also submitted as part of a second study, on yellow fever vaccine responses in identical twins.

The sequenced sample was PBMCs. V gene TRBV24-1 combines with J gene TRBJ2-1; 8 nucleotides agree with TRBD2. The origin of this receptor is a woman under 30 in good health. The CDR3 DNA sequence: TGTGCCACCAGTGCCGGCGGGAGCGGGGGATACAATGAGCAGTTCTTC. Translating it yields CATSAGGSGGYNEQFF.